A single sample gave rise to the 30 T cell receptor beta chains below, sequenced in a study of cytomegalovirus exposure and HLA in healthy donors. Amplification used 60 Vbeta primers and 13 Jbeta primers. The method was immunoSEQ multiplex PCR; TCRdb's version includes in-frame clones alone and lacks a portion of them. Among about 90,000 clones listed, roughly 70% were seen once. Source material: PBMCs. These receptors all stem from a woman aged 50 to 60 in good health and CMV-seropositive.

This chain links TRBV4-2 with TRBJ1-1, with 7 bases fitting TRBD1. The ends lost 4 bases at V and 1 base at J; junction bases unmatched: 6. The germline CDR1 and CDR2 sequences are LGHNA and YNFKEQ. CDR3 size: 15 residues. The CDR3 region is CASSLDRVGNTEAFF. Here the CDR3 DNA reads TGTGCCAGCAGCCTCGACAGGGTTGGGAACACTGAAGCTTTCTTT.

This clone came up a few times. The chain carries TRBV7-9 and TRBJ1-1; TRBD1 agrees at 9 bases. The V segment lost 6 bases and the J segment 3 bases; nucleotides outside the gene matches: 8. The CDR3 is made up of 15 amino acids. Per the germline V gene, CDR1 is SEHNR and CDR2 is FQNEAQ (reference sequence). The CDR3 DNA is TGTGCCAGCAGGGATCGGACAGGGGCGGACACTGAAGCTTTCTTT. It codes for CASRDRTGADTEAFF.

This clone was seen only a few times. The genes are TRBV28 and TRBJ1-2, with D possibly matching TRBD1 (6 bases). The germline V gene encodes CDR1 MDHEN and CDR2 SYDVKM. The CDR3 is made up of 12 amino acids. V lost 4 bases and J 5 bases, leaving 8 bases between the germline ends. The chain's CDR3 is CASSSRGYGYTF. The CDR3 bases are TGTGCCAGCAGTTCCAGGGGATATGGCTACACCTTC.

The sample holds a few counts of this clone. The V gene is TRBV28, the J gene TRBJ1-2; unclear D gene. CDR1 MDHEN and CDR2 SYDVKM come from the germline V gene. The CDR3 extends over 14 amino acids. V gave up 6 bases and J gave up 1 base, with 12 bases separating them. The CDR3 is CASSPIGVNYGYTF. The CDR3 DNA is TGTGCCAGCAGCCCGATCGGGGTTAACTATGGCTACACCTTC.

This clone occurred a few times. The genes are TRBV4-2 and TRBJ1-2; 9 bases are a match to TRBD1. CDR3 length: 16 amino acids. Germline V lookup: CDR1 LGHNA, CDR2 YNFKEQ. V dropped 1 base and J dropped 5; count of bases not matched to a gene: 8. This CDR3 is CASSQVGTGRGYGYTF. The CDR3 DNA reads TGTGCCAGCAGCCAAGTAGGGACAGGGAGAGGGTATGGCTACACCTTC.

The chain combines TRBV30 with TRBJ1-1; D is uncertain. The CDR3 spans 15 residues. Looked up from germline, CDR1 is GTSNPN and CDR2 is SVGIG (reference sequence). V was trimmed by 4 bases and J by 4 bases, leaving 19 bases between them. The CDR3 region has the DNA TGTGCCTGGAAGTTTGTAGCCGATTCGGGCACTGAAGCTTTCTTT. Protein sequence: CAWKFVADSGTEAFF.

This chain links TRBV2 with TRBJ1-5; D remains ambiguous. The CDR3 is 14 residues long. With 3 bases removed from V and 11 bases from J, the gap between germline ends came to 17 bases. CDR1 is SNHLY, CDR2 FYNNEI, per germline. The CDR3 protein is CASSENVRIVAQHF. The DNA for the CDR3 is TGTGCCAGCAGTGAGAATGTCCGTATAGTGGCCCAGCATTTT.

To note about this clone: Germline is not matched at one junction end, which may reflect a read error. The chain combines TRBV7-7 with TRBJ2-7, with 7 bases identical to TRBD2. CDR3 size: 14 residues. Germline lookup yields CDR1 SSHAT and CDR2 FNYEAQ (reference sequence). The CDR3 region has the DNA TGTGCTAGCAGCTTATCTGCGGGGGCCTACGAGCAGTACTTC. This gives the protein CASSLSAGAYEQYF.

This clone has a handful of counts. This sequence joins TRBV2 and TRBJ2-2; 8 nucleotides match TRBD1. The CDR3 runs to 15 residues. Germline CDR1 is SNHLY and CDR2 is FYNNEI. After removal of 5 bases from V and 7 bases from J, the junction contained 9 bases not matched to a gene. The CDR3 DNA reads as TGTGCCAGCAGTAACCACCGGACAGGGAGCGGGGAGCTGTTTTTT. It yields the protein CASSNHRTGSGELFF.

The V and J genes are TRBV28 and TRBJ1-2; D perhaps matches TRBD1 (5 bases). V lost 3 bases and J lost 6, with 11 bases in between. Germline V gene lookup returns CDR1 MDHEN and CDR2 SYDVKM. This CDR3 is 13 amino acids long. CDR3 nucleotides: TGTGCCAGCAGTTTTCCAGGGAGGGATGGCTACACCTTC. The encoded protein is CASSFPGRDGYTF.

Note on this clone: Within the sample, other DNA sequences also encode this same CDR3. This chain joins TRBV5-1 and TRBJ2-3, with a weak D call TRBD2 (6 bases). Trimming took 0 bases from V and 1 from J, leaving 9 bases between them. Germline V CDR1 and CDR2: SGHRS, YFSETQ. The CDR3 contains 15 residues. CDR3 sequence (DNA): TGCGCCAGCAGCTTGGCGGGACTTCGCACAGATACGCAGTATTTT. Its protein product is CASSLAGLRTDTQYF.

Only a few counts were recorded for this clone. This chain uses TRBV4-3 with TRBJ2-2; D perhaps matches TRBD2 (5 bases). The V end was cut by 4 bases, the J end by 4 bases, with 13 bases between. Germline V lookup: CDR1 LGHNA, CDR2 YSLEER. CDR3 size: 15 residues. CDR3 DNA: TGCGCCAGCAGCCCCGGGGTTTCGGTCACCGGGGAGCTGTTTTTT. Translated, it gives CASSPGVSVTGELFF.

The chain employs TRBV11-2 and TRBJ2-7, with TRBD1 matching 7 bases. The V and J ends lost 3 bases and 5 bases, in that order; junction bases with no gene match: 7. Germline V CDR1 and CDR2: SGHAT, FQNNGV. This CDR3 has 14 residues. CDR3 protein: CASSFWTGMDEQYF. The CDR3 nucleotides are TGTGCCAGCAGCTTTTGGACAGGAATGGACGAGCAGTACTTC.

The chain recombines TRBV7-9 with TRBJ1-2; unclear D gene. The CDR3 has 14 amino acids. In germline, CDR1 is SEHNR, CDR2 FQNEAQ (reference sequence). Trimming cost V 5 bases and J 5 bases, with 15 bases left between them. This CDR3 is CASSHGEARYGYTF. The CDR3 DNA sequence: TGTGCCAGCAGCCACGGTGAGGCTCGTTATGGCTACACCTTC.

The chain carries TRBV7-9 and TRBJ1-2; D is possibly TRBD1 (5 bases). Germline V lookup: CDR1 SEHNR, CDR2 FQNEAQ (reference sequence). Trimming stripped 0 bases from V and 3 bases from J, with 8 bases between. The CDR3 is made up of 14 amino acids. As DNA, the CDR3 is TGTGCCAGCAGCTTAGCAGGGGCCTACTATGGCTACACCTTC. Translating it yields CASSLAGAYYGYTF.

This clone was observed a handful of times. This chain's CDR3 is CASSPTLAGPQYF. CDR3 coding DNA: TGTGCCAGCAGCCCAACGCTAGCGGGACCGCAGTATTTT. The chain joins TRBV11-3 to TRBJ2-3; 9 bases map to TRBD2. This CDR3 has 13 amino acids. The junction had 7 bases not matched to a gene; V was cut back by 5 bases and J by 10 bases. The germline gives CDR1 SGHNT, CDR2 YENEEA.

The chain links TRBV7-6 to TRBJ1-3; TRBD1 matches at 7 bases. Germline trimming cut 4 bases from V and 4 bases from J; bases unmatched to any gene: 7. Germline CDR1 SGHVS, CDR2 FNYEAQ. The CDR3 covers 15 residues. The CDR3, as DNA: TGTGCCAGCAGCTCGGACAGGTCACCGGGAAACACCATATATTTT. Protein sequence: CASSSDRSPGNTIYF.

The CDR3 bases are TGCGCCAGCAGCTTGGCCGGGGGTAGGGCTTCACCCCTCCACTTT. This encodes CASSLAGGRASPLHF. The chain recombines TRBV5-1 with TRBJ1-6; possible D gene TRBD1, 5 bases. V gave up 0 bases and J gave up 9 bases, with 13 bases separating them. This CDR3 has 15 residues. Germline CDR1 is SGHRS and CDR2 is YFSETQ.

This sequence joins TRBV28 and TRBJ1-5; weak D call: TRBD1 (6 bases). This CDR3 has 17 amino acids. CDR1 MDHEN and CDR2 SYDVKM come from the germline V gene. The V end lost 3 bases, the J end lost 0 bases, and 15 bases lay between the germline ends. The CDR3 loop reads CASSLHLSGVSNQPQHF. As DNA, the CDR3 is TGTGCCAGCAGTTTGCATTTATCAGGGGTTAGCAATCAGCCCCAGCATTTT.

This chain uses TRBV5-5 with TRBJ2-3, with D possibly matching TRBD2 (5 bases). V lost 0 bases to trimming and J lost 3 bases, with 8 bases between them. This CDR3 has 14 residues. Germline V gene lookup returns CDR1 SGHKS and CDR2 YYEKEE (reference sequence). CDR3 loop: CASSLGRRTDTQYF. For the CDR3, the DNA is TGTGCCAGCAGCTTGGGGAGGAGAACAGATACGCAGTATTTT.

The chain couples TRBV18 to TRBJ2-2; 7 bases fit TRBD2. The CDR3 consists of 15 residues. Germline values: CDR1 KGHSH, CDR2 LQKENI. The V and J ends lost 3 bases and 4 bases, in that order; junction bases with no gene match: 5. In nucleotides, the CDR3 is TGTGCCAGCTCACCGGCGGGAGTTAGCACCGGGGAGCTGTTTTTT. This gives the protein CASSPAGVSTGELFF.

V and J are TRBV29-1 and TRBJ2-5, with D possibly TRBD1 on 7 matching bases. Trimming took off 7 bases at V and 5 bases at J, with 17 bases between the two ends. The CDR3 runs 13 residues. Germline V gene sequence: CDR1 SQVTM, CDR2 ANQGSEA. The CDR3 sequence is CSGATGAGETQYF. The CDR3 nucleotides read TGCAGCGGCGCCACAGGGGCGGGGGAGACCCAGTACTTC.

V gene TRBV11-2 combines with J gene TRBJ1-1; D unresolved. V gave up 5 bases and J gave up 0 bases, with 7 bases separating them. The CDR3 loop spans 13 amino acids. Per the germline V gene, CDR1 is SGHAT and CDR2 is FQNNGV. The CDR3 spells CASSHGMNTEAFF. As DNA, the CDR3 is TGTGCCAGCAGCCACGGGATGAACACTGAAGCTTTCTTT. The whole variable domain, remainder taken from reference TRBV11-2 and TRBJ1-1, is EAGVAQSPRYKIIEKRQSVAFWCNPISGHATLYWYQQILGQGPKLLIQFQNNGVVDDSQLPKDRFSAERLKGVDSTLKIQPAKLEDSAVYLCASSHGMNTEAFFGQGTRLTVV.

The chain employs TRBV7-2 and TRBJ2-5; TRBD1 agrees at 12 bases. The J call is doubtful: the DNA matches TRBJ2-7 better. The CDR3 sequence is 15 residues long. CDR1 and CDR2 from the germline V gene are SGHTA and FQGNSA. In DNA form, the CDR3 reads TGTGCCAGCAGCCCAGGGACAGGGGGCTTTTACGAGCAGTACTTC. It encodes CASSPGTGGFYEQYF.

The rearrangement links TRBV6-5 to TRBJ2-7; maybe TRBD1 (6 bases). The CDR3 length is 14 residues. V lost 6 bases, J lost 3 bases, and 15 bases lay in between. CDR1 is MNHEY and CDR2 is SVGAGI in the germline V gene. The CDR3 loop reads CASSQDSYIYEQYF. CDR3 in DNA: TGTGCCAGCAGCCAGGACAGTTACATCTACGAGCAGTACTTC.

Only a few counts were recorded for this clone. The genes are TRBV19 and TRBJ2-5, with TRBD1 matching 7 bases. Germline V gene data show CDR1 as LNHDA and CDR2 as SQIVND (reference sequence). V was pared by 7 bases and J by 1 base, with 6 bases of the junction left unmatched. The CDR3 extends over 14 amino acids. CDR3 protein: CASKRTGAQETQYF. CDR3 coding DNA: TGTGCCAGTAAACGGACAGGAGCCCAAGAGACCCAGTACTTC.

The chain employs TRBV18 and TRBJ2-5; D gene ambiguous. CDR1 is KGHSH, CDR2 LQKENI, per germline. The CDR3 runs to 13 residues. V dropped 3 bases and J dropped 3 bases, with 8 bases sitting between them. The CDR3 region has the DNA TGTGCCAGCTCACCTAGCCGGGAAGAGACCCAGTACTTC. Translation gives CASSPSREETQYF.

The CDR3 loop is CASSTDRGRSETQYF. The CDR3 DNA reads as TGTGCCAGCAGTACAGACAGGGGGCGATCGGAGACCCAGTACTTC. The chain couples TRBV6-1 to TRBJ2-5; TRBD1 matches 10 bases. After removal of 5 bases from V and 5 bases from J, the junction contained 8 bases not matched to a gene. This CDR3 is 15 amino acids long. Looked up from germline, CDR1 is MNHNS and CDR2 is SASEGT.

V is TRBV5-1 and J is TRBJ1-2, with TRBD1 identical over 7 bases. This CDR3 spans 14 amino acids. The trim removed 0 bases at V and 6 bases at J, leaving 5 bases unmatched. Germline V lookup: CDR1 SGHRS, CDR2 YFSETQ. CDR3 nucleotide sequence: TGCGCCAGCAGCTTGGGACAGGGCTCGGATGGCTACACCTTC. This codes for CASSLGQGSDGYTF.

The V call is TRBV6-6, the J call TRBJ1-3, with D hard to call. With 7 bases removed from V and 0 bases from J, the gap between germline ends came to 4 bases. This CDR3 contains 12 residues. Germline CDR1 MNHNY, CDR2 SVGAGI (reference sequence). CDR3 amino acids: CASTSSGNTIYF. The CDR3 DNA follows: TGTGCCAGCACGAGCTCTGGAAACACCATATATTTT.